Sequencing of this T cell receptor beta chain was carried out in a study of T cell changes during pregnancy in multiple sclerosis. Clones were sequenced by immunoSEQ multiplex PCR, and TCRdb holds only the in-frame ones, with some missing. The sample contains roughly 72,000 clones, 70% to 90% of which appear only once. CDR1 and CDR2 (germline): PRHDT, FYEKMQ (reference sequence). The CDR3 loop spans 16 amino acids. J was trimmed by 1 base and V by 5 bases; bases with no gene match: 10. This sequence originates from a female donor in good health, enrolled as a control in a pregnancy study. Specimen: peripheral blood, collected in the first trimester of pregnancy. The chain uses TRBV13 and TRBJ2-5; 7 bases match TRBD2. CDR3 coding DNA: TGTGCCAGCAGCCAAACCGAGCGGGGAGCCCAAGAGACCCAGTACTTC. Amino acid sequence: CASSQTERGAQETQYF. Supplemented by reference TRBV13 and TRBJ2-5, the full variable domain reads AAGVIQSPRHLIKEKRETATLKCYPIPRHDTVYWYQQGPGQDPQFLISFYEKMQSDKGSIPDRFSAQQFSDYHSELNMSSLELGDSALYFCASSQTERGAQETQYFGPGTRLLVL.